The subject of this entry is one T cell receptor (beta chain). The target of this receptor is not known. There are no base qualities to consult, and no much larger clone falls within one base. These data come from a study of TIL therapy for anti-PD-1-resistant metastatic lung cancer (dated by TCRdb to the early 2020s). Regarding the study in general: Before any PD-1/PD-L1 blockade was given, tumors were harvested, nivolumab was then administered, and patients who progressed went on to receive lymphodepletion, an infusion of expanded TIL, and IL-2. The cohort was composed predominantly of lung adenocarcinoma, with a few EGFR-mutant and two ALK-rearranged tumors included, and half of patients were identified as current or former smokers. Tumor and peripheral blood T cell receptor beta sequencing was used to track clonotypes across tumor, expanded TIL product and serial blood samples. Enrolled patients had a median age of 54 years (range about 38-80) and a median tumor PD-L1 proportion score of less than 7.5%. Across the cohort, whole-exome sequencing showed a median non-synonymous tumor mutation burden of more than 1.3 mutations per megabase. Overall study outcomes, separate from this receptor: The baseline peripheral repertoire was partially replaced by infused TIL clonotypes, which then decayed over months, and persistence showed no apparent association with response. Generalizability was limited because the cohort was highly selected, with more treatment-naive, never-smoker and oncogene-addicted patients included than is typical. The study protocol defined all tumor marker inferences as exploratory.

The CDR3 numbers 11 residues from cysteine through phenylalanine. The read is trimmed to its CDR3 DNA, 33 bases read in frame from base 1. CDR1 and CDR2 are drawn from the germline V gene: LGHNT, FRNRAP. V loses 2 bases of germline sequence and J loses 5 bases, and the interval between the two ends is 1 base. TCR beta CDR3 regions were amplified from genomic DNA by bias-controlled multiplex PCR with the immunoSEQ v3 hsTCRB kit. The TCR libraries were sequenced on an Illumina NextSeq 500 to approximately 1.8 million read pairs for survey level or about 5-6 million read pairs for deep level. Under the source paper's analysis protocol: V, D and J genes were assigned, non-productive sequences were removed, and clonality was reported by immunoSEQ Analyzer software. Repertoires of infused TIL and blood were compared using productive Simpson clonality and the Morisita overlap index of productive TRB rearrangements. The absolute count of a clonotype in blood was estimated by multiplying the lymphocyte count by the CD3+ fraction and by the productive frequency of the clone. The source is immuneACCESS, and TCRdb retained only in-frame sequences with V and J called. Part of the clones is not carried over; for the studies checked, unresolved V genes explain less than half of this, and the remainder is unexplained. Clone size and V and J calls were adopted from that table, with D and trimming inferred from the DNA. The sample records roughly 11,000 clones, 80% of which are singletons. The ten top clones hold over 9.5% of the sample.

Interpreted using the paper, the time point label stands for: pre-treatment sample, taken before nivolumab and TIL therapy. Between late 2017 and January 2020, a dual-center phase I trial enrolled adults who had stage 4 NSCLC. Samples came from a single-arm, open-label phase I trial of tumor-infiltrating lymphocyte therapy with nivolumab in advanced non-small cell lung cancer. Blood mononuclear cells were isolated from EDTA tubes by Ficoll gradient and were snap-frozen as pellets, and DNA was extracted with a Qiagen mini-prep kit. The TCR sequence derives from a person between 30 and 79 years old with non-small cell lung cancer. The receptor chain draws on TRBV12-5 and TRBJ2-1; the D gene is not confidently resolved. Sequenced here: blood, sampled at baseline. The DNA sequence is TGTGCTAGTGGTTTGCACAATGAGCAGTTCTTC. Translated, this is CASGLHNEQFF.